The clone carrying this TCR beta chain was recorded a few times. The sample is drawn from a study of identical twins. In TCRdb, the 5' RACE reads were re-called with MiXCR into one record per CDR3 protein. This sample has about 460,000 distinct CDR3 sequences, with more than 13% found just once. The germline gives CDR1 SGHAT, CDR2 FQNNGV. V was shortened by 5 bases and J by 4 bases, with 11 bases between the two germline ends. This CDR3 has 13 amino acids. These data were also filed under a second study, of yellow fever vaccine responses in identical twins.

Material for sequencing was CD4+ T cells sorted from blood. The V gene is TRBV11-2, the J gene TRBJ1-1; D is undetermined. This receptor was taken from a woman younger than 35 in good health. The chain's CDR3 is CASSPRRVTEAFF. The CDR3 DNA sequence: TGTGCCAGCAGCCCCCGTCGAGTCACTGAAGCTTTCTTT.